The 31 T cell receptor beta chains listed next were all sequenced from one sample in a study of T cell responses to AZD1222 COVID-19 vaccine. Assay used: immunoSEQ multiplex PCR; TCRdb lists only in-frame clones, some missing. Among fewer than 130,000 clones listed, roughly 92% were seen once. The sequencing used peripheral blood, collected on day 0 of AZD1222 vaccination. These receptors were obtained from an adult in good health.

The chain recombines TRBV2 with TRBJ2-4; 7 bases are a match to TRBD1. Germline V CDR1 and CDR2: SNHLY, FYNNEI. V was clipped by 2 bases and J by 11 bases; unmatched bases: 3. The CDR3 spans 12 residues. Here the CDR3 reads CASSEPRGLQYF. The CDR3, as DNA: TGTGCCAGCAGTGAACCAAGGGGGCTTCAGTACTTC.

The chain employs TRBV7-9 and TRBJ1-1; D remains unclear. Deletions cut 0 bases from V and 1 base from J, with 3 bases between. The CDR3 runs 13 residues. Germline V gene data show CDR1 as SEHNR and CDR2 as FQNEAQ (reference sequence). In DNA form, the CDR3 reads TGTGCCAGCAGCTTAGCGACGAACACTGAAGCTTTCTTT. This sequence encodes CASSLATNTEAFF.

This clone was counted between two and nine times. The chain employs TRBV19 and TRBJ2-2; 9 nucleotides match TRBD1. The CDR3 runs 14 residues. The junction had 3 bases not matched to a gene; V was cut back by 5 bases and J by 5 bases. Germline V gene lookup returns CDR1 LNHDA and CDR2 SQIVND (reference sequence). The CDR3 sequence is CASSGTGSTGELFF. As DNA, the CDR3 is TGTGCCAGTAGTGGGACAGGGAGTACCGGGGAGCTGTTTTTT.

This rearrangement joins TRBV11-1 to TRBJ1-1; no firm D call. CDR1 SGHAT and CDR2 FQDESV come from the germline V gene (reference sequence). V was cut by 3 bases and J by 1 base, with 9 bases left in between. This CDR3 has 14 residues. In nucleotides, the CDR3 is TGTGCCAGCAGCTTTAACACCCGGAACACTGAAGCTTTCTTT. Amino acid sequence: CASSFNTRNTEAFF.

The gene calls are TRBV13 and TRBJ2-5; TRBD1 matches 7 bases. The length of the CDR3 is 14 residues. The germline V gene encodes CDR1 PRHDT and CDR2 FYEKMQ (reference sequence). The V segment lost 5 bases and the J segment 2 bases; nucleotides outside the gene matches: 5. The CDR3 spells CASSPGTEQETQYF. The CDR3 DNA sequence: TGTGCCAGCAGCCCCGGGACAGAGCAAGAGACCCAGTACTTC.

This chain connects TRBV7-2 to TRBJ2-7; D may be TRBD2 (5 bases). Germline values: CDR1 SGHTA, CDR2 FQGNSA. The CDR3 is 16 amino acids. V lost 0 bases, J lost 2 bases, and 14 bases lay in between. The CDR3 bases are TGTGCCAGCAGCTTAGCTTCCTTACCCGGGACCTACGAGCAGTACTTC. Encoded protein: CASSLASLPGTYEQYF.

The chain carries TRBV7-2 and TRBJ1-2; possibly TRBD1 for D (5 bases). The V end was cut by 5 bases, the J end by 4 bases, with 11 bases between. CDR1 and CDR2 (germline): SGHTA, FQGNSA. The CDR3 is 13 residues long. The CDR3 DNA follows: TGTGCCAGCAGCCTATTCGGGGGCTATGGCTACACCTTC. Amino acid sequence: CASSLFGGYGYTF. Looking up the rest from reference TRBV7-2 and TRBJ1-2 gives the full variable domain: GAGVSQSPSNKVTEKGKDVELRCDPISGHTALYWYRQSLGQGLEFLIYFQGNSAPDKSGLPSDRFSAERTGGSVSTLTIQRTQQEDSAVYLCASSLFGGYGYTFGSGTRLTVV.

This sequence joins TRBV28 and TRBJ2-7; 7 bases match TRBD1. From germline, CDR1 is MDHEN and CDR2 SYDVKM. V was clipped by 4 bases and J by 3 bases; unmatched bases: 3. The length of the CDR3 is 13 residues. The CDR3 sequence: CASSSRTGYEQYF. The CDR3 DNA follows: TGTGCCAGCAGTTCTAGGACAGGCTACGAGCAGTACTTC.

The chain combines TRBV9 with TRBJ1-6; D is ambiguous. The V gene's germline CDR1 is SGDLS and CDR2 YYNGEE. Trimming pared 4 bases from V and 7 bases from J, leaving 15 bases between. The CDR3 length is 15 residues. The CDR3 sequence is CASSQPGGRNSPLHF. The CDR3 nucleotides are TGTGCCAGCAGCCAACCGGGTGGCAGGAATTCACCCCTCCACTTT.

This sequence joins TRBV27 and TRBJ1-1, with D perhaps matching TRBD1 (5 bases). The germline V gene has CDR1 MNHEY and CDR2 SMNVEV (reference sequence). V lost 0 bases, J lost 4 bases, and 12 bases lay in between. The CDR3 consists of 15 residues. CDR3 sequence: CASSLSGTRGTEAFF. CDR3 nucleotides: TGTGCCAGCAGTTTATCGGGGACTCGGGGCACTGAAGCTTTCTTT.

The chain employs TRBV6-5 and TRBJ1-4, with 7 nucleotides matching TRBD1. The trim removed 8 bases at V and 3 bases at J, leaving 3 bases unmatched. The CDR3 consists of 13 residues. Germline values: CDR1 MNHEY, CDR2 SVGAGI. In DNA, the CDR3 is TGTGCCAGCGCCGGGACAGCTAATGAAAAACTGTTTTTT. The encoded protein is CASAGTANEKLFF.

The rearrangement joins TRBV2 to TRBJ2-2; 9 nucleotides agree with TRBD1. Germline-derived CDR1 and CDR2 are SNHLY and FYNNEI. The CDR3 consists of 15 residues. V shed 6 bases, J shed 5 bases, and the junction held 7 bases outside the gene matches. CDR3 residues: CASRLTGGVTGELFF. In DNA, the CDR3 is TGTGCCAGCAGACTTACAGGGGGCGTTACCGGGGAGCTGTTTTTT.

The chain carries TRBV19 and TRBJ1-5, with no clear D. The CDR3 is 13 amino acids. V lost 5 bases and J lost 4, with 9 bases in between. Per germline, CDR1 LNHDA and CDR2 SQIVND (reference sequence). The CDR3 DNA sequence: TGTGCCAGTAGTCAAAACCTTAATCAGCCCCAGCATTTT. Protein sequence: CASSQNLNQPQHF.

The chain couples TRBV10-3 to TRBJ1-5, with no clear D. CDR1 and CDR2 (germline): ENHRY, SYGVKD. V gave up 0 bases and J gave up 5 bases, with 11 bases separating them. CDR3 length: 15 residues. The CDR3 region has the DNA TGTGCCATCAGTGAGTCAGGTGTCGGCGATCAGCCCCAGCATTTT. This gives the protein CAISESGVGDQPQHF.

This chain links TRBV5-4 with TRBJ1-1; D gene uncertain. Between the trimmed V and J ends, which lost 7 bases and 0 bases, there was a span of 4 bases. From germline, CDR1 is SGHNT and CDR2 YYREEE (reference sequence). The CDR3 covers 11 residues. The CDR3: CASEMNTEAFF. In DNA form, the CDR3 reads TGTGCCAGCGAGATGAACACTGAAGCTTTCTTT.

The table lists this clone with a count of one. The CDR3 region has the DNA TGCGCCAGCAGCCAAGATAGAGGGCGCTATGGCTACACCTTC. It is translated as CASSQDRGRYGYTF. V is TRBV4-1 and J is TRBJ1-2; no clear D. This CDR3 contains 14 residues. Germline-derived CDR1 and CDR2 are MGHRA and YSYEKL. Trimming left V 0 bases short and J 4 bases short, with 9 bases between.

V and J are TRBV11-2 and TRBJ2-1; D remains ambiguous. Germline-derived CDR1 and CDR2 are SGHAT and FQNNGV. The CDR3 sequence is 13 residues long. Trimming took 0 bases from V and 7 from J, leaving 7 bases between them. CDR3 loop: CASSLDSGNEQFF. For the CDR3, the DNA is TGTGCCAGCAGCTTAGATTCTGGAAATGAGCAGTTCTTC.

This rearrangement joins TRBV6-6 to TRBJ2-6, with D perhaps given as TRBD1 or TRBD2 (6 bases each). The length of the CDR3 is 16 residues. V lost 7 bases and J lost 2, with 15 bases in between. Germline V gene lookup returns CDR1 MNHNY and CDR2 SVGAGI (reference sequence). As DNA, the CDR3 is TGTGCCAGCACCCCGCGAAGGGGGGCTGGGGCCAACGTCCTGACTTTC. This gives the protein CASTPRRGAGANVLTF.

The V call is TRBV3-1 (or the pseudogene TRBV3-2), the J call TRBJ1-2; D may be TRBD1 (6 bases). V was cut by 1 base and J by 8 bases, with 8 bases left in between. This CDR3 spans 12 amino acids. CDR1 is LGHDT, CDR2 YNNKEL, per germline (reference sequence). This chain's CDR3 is CASSQGGLGYTF. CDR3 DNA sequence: TGTGCCAGCAGCCAAGGGGGGCTAGGCTACACCTTC.

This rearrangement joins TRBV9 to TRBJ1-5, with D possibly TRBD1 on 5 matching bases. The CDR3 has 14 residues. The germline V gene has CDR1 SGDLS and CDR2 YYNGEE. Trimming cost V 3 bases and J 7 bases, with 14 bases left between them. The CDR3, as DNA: TGTGCCAGCAGCGGTACGGCGGGGGAACAGCCCCAGCATTTT. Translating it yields CASSGTAGEQPQHF.

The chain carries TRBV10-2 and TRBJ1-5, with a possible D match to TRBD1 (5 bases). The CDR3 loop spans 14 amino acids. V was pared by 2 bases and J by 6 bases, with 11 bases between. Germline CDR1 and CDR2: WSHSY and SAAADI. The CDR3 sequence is CASSEGTTGQPQHF. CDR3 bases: TGCGCCAGCAGTGAGGGGACCACGGGTCAGCCCCAGCATTTT.

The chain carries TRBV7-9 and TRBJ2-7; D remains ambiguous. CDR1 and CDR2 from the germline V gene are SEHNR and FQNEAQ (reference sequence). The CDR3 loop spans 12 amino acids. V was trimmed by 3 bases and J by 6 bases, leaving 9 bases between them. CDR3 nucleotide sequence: TGTGCCAGCAGCTTGGGTGTTTTCGAGCAGTACTTC. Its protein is CASSLGVFEQYF.

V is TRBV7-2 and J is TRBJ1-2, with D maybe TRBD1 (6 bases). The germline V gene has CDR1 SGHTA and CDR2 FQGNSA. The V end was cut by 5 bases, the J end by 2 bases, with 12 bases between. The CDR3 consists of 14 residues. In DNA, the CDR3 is TGTGCCAGCAGCCCCGGGACATTGAACTATGGCTACACCTTC. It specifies CASSPGTLNYGYTF. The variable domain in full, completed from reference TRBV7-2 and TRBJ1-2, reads GAGVSQSPSNKVTEKGKDVELRCDPISGHTALYWYRQSLGQGLEFLIYFQGNSAPDKSGLPSDRFSAERTGGSVSTLTIQRTQQEDSAVYLCASSPGTLNYGYTFGSGTRLTVV.

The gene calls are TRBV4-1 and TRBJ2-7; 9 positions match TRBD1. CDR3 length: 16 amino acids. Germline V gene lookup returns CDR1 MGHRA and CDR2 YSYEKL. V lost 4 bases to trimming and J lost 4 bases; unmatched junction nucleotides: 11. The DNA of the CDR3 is TGCGCCAGCAGCCCCTCGGGGGGACAGGGAGAATACGAGCAGTACTTC. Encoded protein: CASSPSGGQGEYEQYF.

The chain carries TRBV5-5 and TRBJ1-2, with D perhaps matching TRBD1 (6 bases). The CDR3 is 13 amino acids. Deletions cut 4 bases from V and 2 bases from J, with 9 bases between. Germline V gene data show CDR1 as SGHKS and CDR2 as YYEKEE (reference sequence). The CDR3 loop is CASSVDRNYGYTF. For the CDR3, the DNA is TGTGCCAGCAGCGTAGACAGGAACTATGGCTACACCTTC.

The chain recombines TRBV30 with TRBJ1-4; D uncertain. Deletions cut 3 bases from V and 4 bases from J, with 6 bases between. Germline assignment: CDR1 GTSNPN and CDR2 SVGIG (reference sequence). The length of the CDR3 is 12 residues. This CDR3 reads CAWRADNEKLFF. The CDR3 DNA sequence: TGTGCCTGGAGGGCAGATAATGAAAAACTGTTTTTT.

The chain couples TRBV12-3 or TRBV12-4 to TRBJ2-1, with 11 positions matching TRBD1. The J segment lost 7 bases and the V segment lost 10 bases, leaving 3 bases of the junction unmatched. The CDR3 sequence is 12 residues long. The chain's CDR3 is CATDRGLNEQFF. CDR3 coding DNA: TGTGCCACGGACAGGGGGCTAAATGAGCAGTTCTTC.

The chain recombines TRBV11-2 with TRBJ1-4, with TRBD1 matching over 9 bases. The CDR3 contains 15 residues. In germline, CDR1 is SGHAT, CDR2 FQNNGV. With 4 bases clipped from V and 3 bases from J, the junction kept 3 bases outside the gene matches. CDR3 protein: CASSSWTGANEKLFF. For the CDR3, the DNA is TGTGCCAGCAGCTCTTGGACAGGGGCTAATGAAAAACTGTTTTTT.

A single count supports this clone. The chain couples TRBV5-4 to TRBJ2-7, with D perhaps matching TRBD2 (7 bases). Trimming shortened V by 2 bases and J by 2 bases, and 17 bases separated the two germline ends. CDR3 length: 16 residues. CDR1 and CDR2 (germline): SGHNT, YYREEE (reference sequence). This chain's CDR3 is CASSLGYGGRTYEQYF. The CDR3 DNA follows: TGTGCCAGCAGCTTAGGTTACGGGGGGCGAACCTACGAGCAGTACTTC.

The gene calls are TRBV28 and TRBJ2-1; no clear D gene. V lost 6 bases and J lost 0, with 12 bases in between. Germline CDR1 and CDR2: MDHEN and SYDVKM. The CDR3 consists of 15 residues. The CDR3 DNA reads TGTGCCAGCAGCCCACCCGCTAGCTCCTACAATGAGCAGTTCTTC. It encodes CASSPPASSYNEQFF.

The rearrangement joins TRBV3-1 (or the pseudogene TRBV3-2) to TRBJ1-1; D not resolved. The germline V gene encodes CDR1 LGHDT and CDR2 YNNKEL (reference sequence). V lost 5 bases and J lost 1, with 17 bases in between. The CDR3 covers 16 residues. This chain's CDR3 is CASSNLRGLSNTEAFF. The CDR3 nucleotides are TGTGCCAGCAGCAACCTTCGAGGCCTTTCGAACACTGAAGCTTTCTTT.